The 9 T cell receptor beta chains below come from one sample, sequenced in a study of T cell repertoires in cytomegalovirus infection. TCRdb independently ran MiXCR on the reads; one entry per CDR3 protein. Altogether nearly 550,000 distinct CDR3 sequences are present, approximately 17% being singletons, with the ten largest covering about 24%. Sequenced sample: CD8+ T cells from PBMCs. The receptors were sampled from a human donor in good health (CMV status not recorded). Some clones in this sample may be carry-over from other donors' samples.

In its sample, this clonotype was seen many times. CDR3 residues: CASGDFAYNEQFF. The CDR3 region has the DNA TGTGCCAGCGGGGACTTCGCCTACAATGAGCAGTTCTTC. The V call is TRBV12-3 or TRBV12-4, the J call TRBJ2-1; tentatively, D is TRBD2 (6 bases). V lost 8 bases, J lost 2 bases, and 10 bases lay in between. The CDR3 runs to 13 residues.

This clonotype occurred many times. The chain joins TRBV9 to TRBJ2-7; D possibly matches TRBD1 or TRBD2 (5 bases each). The germline V gene has CDR1 SGDLS and CDR2 YYNGEE. Trimming took 0 bases from V and 6 from J, leaving 10 bases between them. The CDR3 length is 13 residues. CDR3: CASSVGTGTEQYF. The CDR3 DNA follows: TGTGCCAGCAGCGTAGGAACCGGGACCGAGCAGTACTTC.

This clonotype was seen repeatedly, ten times or more. J is TRBJ2-7 and V is TRBV7-8, with a possible D match to TRBD1 (5 bases). The V end lost 1 base, the J end lost 4 bases, and 11 bases lay between the germline ends. CDR1 is SGHVS and CDR2 is FQNEAQ in the germline V gene. The CDR3 runs 14 residues. CDR3 DNA sequence: TGTGCCAGCAGCTTAGTCCCCACAGGTTACGAGCAGTACTTC. This gives the protein CASSLVPTGYEQYF.

For this clonotype: A junction boundary mismatches the germline segment, possibly from a read error. J is TRBJ2-7 and V is TRBV4-1, with 9 bases that match TRBD1. CDR3 length: 15 residues. Germline CDR1 reads MGHRA; CDR2 reads YSYEKL. The CDR3: CASSSTGGGLYERYF. The DNA of the CDR3 is TGCGCCAGCAGCTCGACAGGGGGGGGGCTCTACGAGCGGTACTTC.

The V and J genes are TRBV5-6 and TRBJ2-5; D is ambiguous. Germline loops: CDR1 SGHDT, CDR2 YYEEEE. Trimming took off 4 bases at V and 6 bases at J, with 16 bases between the two ends. The CDR3 is made up of 14 amino acids. The DNA of the CDR3 is TGTGCCAGCAGCATTTGGCTGGGATCGAAGACCCAGTACTTC. This gives the protein CASSIWLGSKTQYF. Drawing the rest from reference TRBV5-6 and TRBJ2-5, the complete variable domain is DAGVTQSPTHLIKTRGQQVTLRCSPKSGHDTVSWYQQALGQGPQFIFQYYEEEERQRGNFPDRFSGHQFPNYSSELNVNALLLGDSALYLCASSIWLGSKTQYFGPGTRLLVL.

The chain carries TRBV12-3 or TRBV12-4 and TRBJ2-2; 9 bases match TRBD1. Germline trimming cut 6 bases from V and 5 bases from J; bases unmatched to any gene: 4. The CDR3 has 14 residues. CDR3 loop: CASSGTGQTGELFF. CDR3 DNA sequence: TGTGCCAGCAGCGGGACAGGGCAAACCGGGGAGCTGTTTTTT.

This clonotype was seen at least ten times. This chain joins TRBV11-2 and TRBJ1-6; 11 bases match TRBD1. The trim removed 1 base at V and 6 bases at J, leaving 2 bases unmatched. The CDR3 loop spans 16 amino acids. The germline CDR1 and CDR2 sequences are SGHAT and FQNNGV. CDR3 sequence reads: CASSLAGQGVNSPLHF. CDR3 coding DNA: TGTGCCAGCAGCTTAGCGGGACAGGGGGTTAATTCACCCCTCCACTTT.

About this clonotype: The missing conserved phenylalanine or tryptophan at the end of this CDR3 makes a read error likely. The CDR3 is CASSYSLEPETQYL. As DNA, the CDR3 is TGTGCCAGCAGTTACTCCCTAGAACCCGAGACCCAGTACTTA. The chain employs TRBV6-5 and TRBJ2-5; D ambiguous. The CDR3 loop spans 14 amino acids. Trimming shortened V by 0 bases and J by 5 bases, and 10 bases separated the two germline ends. Germline values: CDR1 MNHEY, CDR2 SVGAGI.

This clonotype was picked up many times. The chain is built from TRBV7-9 and TRBJ2-4, with TRBD2 matching over 13 bases. The length of the CDR3 is 16 residues. After removal of 5 bases from V and 2 bases from J, the junction contained 3 bases not matched to a gene. CDR1 is SEHNR, CDR2 FQNEAQ, per germline (reference sequence). Here the CDR3 reads CASSGTSGKTKNIQYF. The CDR3 nucleotides read TGTGCCAGCAGCGGGACTAGCGGGAAAACCAAAAACATTCAGTACTTC.